This T cell receptor (beta chain) was recorded in a study of blood T cell repertoires in COVID-19. Turning to the study itself: Material from acute and convalescent COVID-19 was sourced from the United States, Italy and Spain. T cells, B-cell-depleted T cells, or PBMCs supplied cDNA or gDNA.

Authors' methods: Reference gene primer amplification gave nucleated cell count estimates. The data were produced by immunoSEQ multiplex PCR, yet TCRdb's version contains in-frame clones alone and is incomplete. For V, J and clone size, that table is used; D and trimming come from the DNA. The sample lists about 120,000 clones; over 75% were seen once. V lost 3 bases and J lost 5, with 13 bases in between. Germline CDR1 reads MDHEN; CDR2 reads SYDVKM. The CDR3 runs 14 residues. The sequenced sample consisted of peripheral blood. The gene calls are TRBV28 and TRBJ1-2, with D possibly TRBD1 on 5 matching bases. The TCR originated in a man aged 55-75 years with acute or convalescent COVID-19. The CDR3 here is CASSLLQGPYGYTF. The CDR3 DNA reads TGTGCCAGCAGTTTGTTGCAGGGTCCTTATGGCTACACCTTC.